The 3 T cell receptor beta chains below come from one sample, sequenced in a study of glioma-infiltrating T cells after dendritic cell vaccination. Assay used: immunoSEQ multiplex PCR; TCRdb lists only in-frame clones, some missing. This table has nearly 85,000 clones, around 90% appearing once. The sequenced sample was blood, obtained before dendritic cell vaccination. These receptors were obtained from a human donor with glioblastoma.

The chain is built from TRBV5-1 and TRBJ2-7, with TRBD2 matching 7 bases. Unmatched junction bases numbered 1, after V lost 4 bases and J lost 0 bases. CDR3 size: 13 residues. Germline CDR1 SGHRS, CDR2 YFSETQ. The CDR3 reads CASSGLVSYEQYF. CDR3 nucleotides: TGCGCCAGCAGCGGACTAGTCTCCTACGAGCAGTACTTC.

The chain is built from TRBV29-1 and TRBJ1-1; unclear D gene. Germline CDR1 SQVTM, CDR2 ANQGSEA. CDR3 length: 13 amino acids. Between the trimmed V and J ends, which lost 1 base and 6 bases, there was a span of 12 bases. The chain's CDR3 is CSVEADSRAEAFF. In nucleotides, the CDR3 is TGCAGCGTTGAAGCAGACTCGAGGGCTGAAGCTTTCTTT.

The sample holds one count of this clone. The chain combines TRBV7-2 with TRBJ2-7; D might be TRBD2 (6 bases). CDR1 and CDR2 from the germline V gene are SGHTA and FQGNSA. The CDR3 has 15 amino acids. V was trimmed by 5 bases and J by 6 bases, leaving 20 bases between them. The CDR3 protein is CASSPPGLISREQYF. The DNA for the CDR3 is TGTGCCAGCAGCCCACCGGGACTCATCTCGCGCGAGCAGTACTTC.